These 13 T cell receptor beta chains share one sample of origin, sequenced in a study of blood T cell repertoires in COVID-19. Libraries were prepared by immunoSEQ multiplex PCR; TCRdb keeps only in-frame clonotypes and omits some of them. The table shows about 480,000 clones, with around 89% occurring only once. Input material: peripheral blood. The source is a woman in her 30s with acute or convalescent COVID-19.

This clone showed up just once. This rearrangement joins TRBV3-1 (or the pseudogene TRBV3-2) to TRBJ2-4, with 9 bases lining up with TRBD2. V gave up 4 bases and J gave up 0 bases; unmatched junction bases: 4. The CDR3 has 16 residues. Germline V gene data show CDR1 as LGHDT and CDR2 as YNNKEL (reference sequence). Here the CDR3 DNA reads TGTGCCAGCAGCCTAGCGGGGGCCCTAGCCAAAAACATTCAGTACTTC. It encodes CASSLAGALAKNIQYF.

This chain connects TRBV19 to TRBJ1-2, with D maybe TRBD1 (5 bases). Germline V gene sequence: CDR1 LNHDA, CDR2 SQIVND (reference sequence). This CDR3 has 12 residues. Trimming stripped 9 bases from V and 4 bases from J, with 12 bases between. The CDR3 nucleotides are TGTGCCAGCTGGGGGGGAGTCTATGGCTACACCTTC. Translating gives CASWGGVYGYTF.

Only a few counts were recorded for this clone. The rearrangement links TRBV9 to TRBJ2-7; 7 nucleotides align to TRBD2. The CDR3 sequence is 16 residues long. The germline V gene has CDR1 SGDLS and CDR2 YYNGEE. V trimming: 4 bases; J trimming: 3 bases; junction bases outside the gene matches: 13. The DNA of the CDR3 is TGTGCCAGCAGCCCCGAAGGGGAGGGGTCGGGCTACGAGCAGTACTTC. Amino acids: CASSPEGEGSGYEQYF.

J is TRBJ2-2 and V is TRBV27; possibly TRBD1 for D (6 bases). The CDR3 has 15 amino acids. V was clipped by 6 bases and J by 3 bases, with 14 bases between them. The germline V gene encodes CDR1 MNHEY and CDR2 SMNVEV (reference sequence). The CDR3 DNA reads TGTGCCAGCAGGAAACAGGGCTGGGACACCGGGGAGCTGTTTTTT. It encodes CASRKQGWDTGELFF.

The V and J genes are TRBV24-1 and TRBJ2-1; 13 nucleotides match TRBD2. CDR1 and CDR2 (germline): KGHDR, SFDVKD. J gave up 9 bases and V 5 bases, and 12 bases lay outside the gene matches. The CDR3 sequence is 17 residues long. CDR3 DNA: TGTGCCACCAGTGTCCGTGGACTAGCGGGGGCCTCGGGTGAGCAGTTCTTC. Translated: CATSVRGLAGASGEQFF.

The rearrangement joins TRBV2 to TRBJ1-1; TRBD1 might be the D (5 bases). V was shortened by 8 bases and J by 4 bases, with 14 bases between the two germline ends. The CDR3 extends over 13 amino acids. Germline V CDR1 and CDR2: SNHLY, FYNNEI. The CDR3 DNA reads as TGTGCCAGCCGGTCTGGCAGGGTCACTGAAGCTTTCTTT. Protein product: CASRSGRVTEAFF.

The chain joins TRBV19 to TRBJ2-1; D not resolved. Germline-derived CDR1 and CDR2 are LNHDA and SQIVND (reference sequence). Trimming pared 2 bases from V and 4 bases from J, leaving 6 bases between. The CDR3 consists of 13 residues. CDR3 DNA sequence: TGTGCCAGTAGTATAATAGTGTACAATGAGCAGTTCTTC. Its protein is CASSIIVYNEQFF.

The chain has TRBV6-5 and TRBJ2-1, with 12 bases that match TRBD2. The CDR3 is made up of 15 amino acids. V was pared by 4 bases and J by 8 bases, with 6 bases of the junction left unmatched. Germline-derived CDR1 and CDR2 are MNHEY and SVGAGI. The chain's CDR3 is CASSSSGGAIDEQFF. Written as DNA, the CDR3 is TGTGCCAGCAGTTCTAGCGGGGGGGCGATAGATGAGCAGTTCTTC.

The gene calls are TRBV11-2 and TRBJ2-3; the D is unclear. CDR1 and CDR2 (germline): SGHAT, FQNNGV. V shed 4 bases and J shed 4 bases, with 15 bases lying between them. This CDR3 has 15 residues. The chain's CDR3 is CASSSPSVAPDTQYF. The DNA for the CDR3 is TGTGCCAGCAGCTCCCCAAGCGTGGCCCCAGATACGCAGTATTTT.

V usage is TRBV3-1 (or the pseudogene TRBV3-2) and J usage is TRBJ1-6; no firm D call. Germline V gene data show CDR1 as LGHDT and CDR2 as YNNKEL (reference sequence). This CDR3 comprises 15 residues. V lost 4 bases, J lost 9 bases, and 16 bases lay in between. The CDR3 nucleotides read TGTGCCAGCAGCCCCACCCTGACGTCTAGTTCACCCCTCCACTTT. Protein sequence: CASSPTLTSSSPLHF.

The V and J genes are TRBV5-1 and TRBJ1-1; 10 nucleotides align to TRBD1. The CDR3 spans 18 residues. The ends lost 6 bases at V and 5 bases at J; junction bases unmatched: 19. Per the germline V gene, CDR1 is SGHRS and CDR2 is YFSETQ. Here the CDR3 reads CASTAAGRDRGSKTEAFF. The CDR3 region has the DNA TGCGCCAGCACCGCCGCCGGTCGGGACAGGGGTTCGAAGACTGAAGCTTTCTTT.

V and J are TRBV11-2 and TRBJ2-7, with 11 bases matching TRBD1. This CDR3 is built from 17 residues. Germline CDR1 is SGHAT and CDR2 is FQNNGV. Trimming cost V 3 bases and J 1 base; bases outside gene matches: 8. CDR3 bases: TGTGCCAGCAGCTTCCTGGGGGGACAGGGGGTTTCCTACGAGCAGTACTTC. It encodes CASSFLGGQGVSYEQYF.

V usage is TRBV30 and J usage is TRBJ1-1; 7 bases line up with TRBD1. V lost 2 bases, J lost 14 bases, and 14 bases stayed unmatched. Per the germline V gene, CDR1 is GTSNPN and CDR2 is SVGIG (reference sequence). CDR3 length: 13 amino acids. CDR3 nucleotides: TGTGCCTGGAGTAAAGGACAGGCCCAGAAAGGCTTCTTT. Translation gives CAWSKGQAQKGFF.